The 24 T cell receptor beta chains in this list originate from one sample, sequenced in a study of post-analysis software for immune sequencing data. General study findings and limits: In patients, TRBV5-6, TRBV5-1 and TRBV20-1 belonged to five TRBV segments found more frequently than in controls.

cDNA libraries for TCR beta contained unique molecular identifiers. TCRdb reprocessed the PCR reads with MiXCR, giving one entry per CDR3 protein. The sample lists more than 500,000 distinct CDR3 sequences, less than 40% seen once, with around 6% in the top ten. No cognate antigen is known for these TCRs. The sequencing sample was made of blood. These receptors all stem from a girl younger than 18 with multiple sclerosis.

The chain uses TRBV5-1 and TRBJ1-2; D call uncertain. The CDR3 totals 12 residues. V lost 3 bases and J lost 8, with 11 bases in between. Germline-derived CDR1 and CDR2 are SGHRS and YFSETQ. In DNA, the CDR3 is TGCGCCAGCAGCTCGGACGAAGGAGGCTACACCTTC. This sequence encodes CASSSDEGGYTF.

This chain joins TRBV12-3 or TRBV12-4 and TRBJ2-1, with TRBD1 identical over 8 bases. This CDR3 comprises 18 residues. The junction had 17 bases not matched to a gene; V was cut back by 10 bases and J by 0 bases. CDR3 bases: TGTGCCATCATGCCATTGGACAGGGCGTCGAGCTCCTACAATGAGCAGTTCTTC. It is translated as CAIMPLDRASSSYNEQFF.

The V gene is TRBV20-1, the J gene TRBJ2-1, with a weak D call TRBD1 (5 bases). This CDR3 is built from 16 residues. V lost 0 bases and J 2 bases, leaving 14 bases between the germline ends. CDR1 is DFQATT and CDR2 is SNEGSKA in the germline V gene (reference sequence). The CDR3 sequence is CSARDLIQGTYNEQFF. In nucleotides, the CDR3 is TGCAGTGCTAGAGATCTCATTCAGGGAACCTACAATGAGCAGTTCTTC.

The chain uses TRBV18 and TRBJ2-1, with a possible D match to TRBD1 (5 bases). The germline gives CDR1 KGHSH, CDR2 LQKENI. The V end was cut by 2 bases, the J end by 3 bases, with 11 bases between. The CDR3 spans 15 residues. The CDR3 DNA sequence: TGTGCCAGCTCACCAAGGGGTGGGGTCTACAATGAGCAGTTCTTC. This gives the protein CASSPRGGVYNEQFF.

V is TRBV6-1 and J is TRBJ2-3; the match to TRBD2 covers 14 bases. The CDR3 consists of 18 residues. Germline values: CDR1 MNHNS, CDR2 SASEGT. J lost 0 bases, V lost 5 bases, and 7 bases had no gene match. The DNA for the CDR3 is TGTGCCAGCAGTACGACTAGCGGGAGGGGGAAGAGCACAGATACGCAGTATTTT. This sequence encodes CASSTTSGRGKSTDTQYF.

DNA for the CDR3: TGTGCCAGCAGCCCCGCTAGCGGGATCTCCTACGAGCAGTACTTC. It translates to CASSPASGISYEQYF. The chain employs TRBV2 and TRBJ2-7; 9 positions match TRBD2. From germline, CDR1 is SNHLY and CDR2 FYNNEI. Germline trimming cut 6 bases from V and 0 bases from J; bases unmatched to any gene: 6. The CDR3 has 15 residues.

The chain has TRBV6-2 or TRBV6-3 and TRBJ2-1; 10 nucleotides agree with TRBD2. V was pared by 6 bases and J by 0 bases, with 5 bases of the junction left unmatched. The CDR3 is 16 residues long. Germline values: CDR1 MNHEY, CDR2 SVGEGT. This CDR3 reads CASRPSGGLSYNEQFF. The CDR3 bases are TGTGCCAGCAGGCCTAGCGGGGGCCTCTCCTACAATGAGCAGTTCTTC.

The V gene is TRBV28, the J gene TRBJ2-4, with D perhaps matching TRBD2 (6 bases). The V and J ends lost 3 bases and 0 bases respectively, with 27 bases between them. The CDR3 length is 21 residues. The germline gives CDR1 MDHEN, CDR2 SYDVKM. DNA of the CDR3: TGTGCCAGCAGTTTGACCGTCATGGCGACTAGACCCATCCTAGCCAAAAACATTCAGTACTTC. This codes for CASSLTVMATRPILAKNIQYF.

The chain carries TRBV3-1 and TRBJ2-3; D is possibly TRBD2 (5 bases). CDR1 and CDR2 (germline): LGHDT, YNNKEL (reference sequence). V was shortened by 0 bases and J by 4 bases, with 17 bases between the two germline ends. CDR3 length equals 17 residues. Here the CDR3 DNA reads TGTGCCAGCAGCCAAGATAAGACGGGGTCATACGCAGATACGCAGTATTTT. Translating it yields CASSQDKTGSYADTQYF.

V is TRBV29-1 and J is TRBJ1-1; D possibly corresponds to TRBD1 (6 bases). Trimming left V 6 bases short and J 1 base short, with 15 bases between. The CDR3 extends over 14 amino acids. CDR1 and CDR2 from the germline V gene are SQVTM and ANQGSEA. The CDR3: CSVQLQTGNTEAFF. CDR3 nucleotide sequence: TGCAGCGTCCAGCTCCAGACAGGGAACACTGAAGCTTTCTTT. Drawing the rest from reference TRBV29-1 and TRBJ1-1, the complete variable domain is SAVISQKPSRDICQRGTSLTIQCQVDSQVTMMFWYRQQPGQSLTLIATANQGSEATYESGFVIDKFPISRPNLTFSTLTVSNMSPEDSSIYLCSVQLQTGNTEAFFGQGTRLTVV.

This chain joins TRBV7-9 and TRBJ1-2; D call uncertain. V was clipped by 5 bases and J by 2 bases, with 12 bases between them. CDR3 length: 14 residues. Per germline, CDR1 SEHNR and CDR2 FQNEAQ (reference sequence). The CDR3 region has the DNA TGTGCCAGCAGCGCCTCGTTGGTAAACTATGGCTACACCTTC. Its protein product is CASSASLVNYGYTF.

This clonotype was counted a few times. The chain employs TRBV6-1 and TRBJ2-1, with no clear D. The germline V gene encodes CDR1 MNHNS and CDR2 SASEGT. CDR3 length equals 15 residues. V was trimmed by 5 bases and J by 0 bases, leaving 11 bases between them. This CDR3 is CASSPTYFSYNEQFF. The CDR3 nucleotides read TGTGCCAGCAGTCCCACATACTTCTCCTACAATGAGCAGTTCTTC.

This clonotype was seen only a few times. The V gene is TRBV4-1, the J gene TRBJ1-1; tentative D call: TRBD1 (5 bases). Germline loops: CDR1 MGHRA, CDR2 YSYEKL. Trimming shortened V by 1 base and J by 6 bases, and 9 bases separated the two germline ends. CDR3 length equals 13 residues. The CDR3 here is CASSQVSGPEAFF. CDR3 DNA: TGCGCCAGCAGCCAAGTGTCGGGACCTGAAGCTTTCTTT.

In its sample, this clonotype was seen once. The genes are TRBV5-5 and TRBJ1-6; the match to TRBD1 covers 9 bases. Germline V gene lookup returns CDR1 SGHKS and CDR2 YYEKEE (reference sequence). The CDR3 consists of 16 residues. Germline trimming cut 4 bases from V and 7 bases from J; bases unmatched to any gene: 9. The CDR3 DNA reads as TGTGCCAGCAGCACGGGACAGGGAGGATTCAATTCACCCCTCCACTTT. As protein: CASSTGQGGFNSPLHF.

This CDR3 is CSVPGPDYGYTF. Here the CDR3 DNA reads TGCAGCGTTCCGGGGCCCGACTATGGCTACACCTTC. The V and J genes are TRBV29-1 and TRBJ1-2; possibly TRBD1 for D (5 bases). Trimming took off 5 bases at V and 3 bases at J, with 10 bases between the two ends. This CDR3 is 12 amino acids long. Germline CDR1 reads SQVTM; CDR2 reads ANQGSEA.

This clonotype was seen more than once but under ten times. The CDR3 DNA sequence: TGTGCCAGCAGAGGGCCAGGGACAGGGGGCCAATCTGGCATAGATACGCAGTATTTT. It is translated as CASRGPGTGGQSGIDTQYF. The gene calls are TRBV6-1 and TRBJ2-3; TRBD1 aligns across 12 bases. CDR3 size: 19 residues. Germline V lookup: CDR1 MNHNS, CDR2 SASEGT. V lost 6 bases to trimming and J lost 5 bases; unmatched junction nucleotides: 18.

The rearrangement joins TRBV5-1 to TRBJ1-2, with a tentative D call TRBD1 (5 bases). With 0 bases removed from V and 5 bases from J, the gap between germline ends came to 8 bases. This CDR3 comprises 13 residues. Per the germline V gene, CDR1 is SGHRS and CDR2 is YFSETQ. The CDR3 here is CASSLARQYGYTF. In DNA form, the CDR3 reads TGCGCCAGCAGCTTGGCCAGACAGTATGGCTACACCTTC.

This chain connects TRBV2 to TRBJ2-4, with D perhaps being TRBD1 or TRBD2 (6 bases each). Germline assignment: CDR1 SNHLY and CDR2 FYNNEI. There are 18 residues in the CDR3. V lost 6 bases and J 7 bases, leaving 28 bases between the germline ends. CDR3 sequence reads: CASSPSHEGVGGRNIQYF. CDR3 DNA: TGTGCCAGCAGCCCATCCCACGAGGGGGTAGGGGGGAGGAACATTCAGTACTTC.

Only a few counts were recorded for this clonotype. The rearrangement links TRBV5-1 to TRBJ2-7; a possible D gene is TRBD1 (5 bases). Trimming shortened V by 1 base and J by 0 bases, and 17 bases separated the two germline ends. This CDR3 has 17 residues. Looked up from germline, CDR1 is SGHRS and CDR2 is YFSETQ. The CDR3 DNA reads as TGCGCCAGCAGCTTGATCCGGCAGGGATCGTTCTCCTACGAGCAGTACTTC. This codes for CASSLIRQGSFSYEQYF.

This clonotype was seen ten or more times. The chain employs TRBV12-3 or TRBV12-4 and TRBJ2-1; D unclear. The CDR3 covers 13 residues. V was shortened by 10 bases and J by 9 bases, with 19 bases between the two germline ends. CDR3 sequence: CATRAHPRGEQFF. The CDR3 DNA follows: TGTGCCACAAGGGCCCACCCTAGAGGTGAGCAGTTCTTC.

The chain uses TRBV5-6 and TRBJ2-1, with TRBD2 matching 11 bases. This CDR3 is built from 19 residues. Germline V gene lookup returns CDR1 SGHDT and CDR2 YYEEEE. J was trimmed by 3 bases and V by 4 bases; bases with no gene match: 15. In DNA, the CDR3 is TGTGCCAGCAGCCAAATTTATACTAGCGGGGGACCAAACTACAATGAGCAGTTCTTC. Amino acids: CASSQIYTSGGPNYNEQFF.

The sample holds many counts of this clonotype. The chain links TRBV6-4 to TRBJ1-2; no clear D. CDR3 size: 11 residues. Germline V gene sequence: CDR1 MRHNA, CDR2 SNTAGT. Trimming shortened V by 3 bases and J by 4 bases, and 3 bases separated the two germline ends. The CDR3 protein is CASSEGYGYTF. CDR3 coding DNA: TGTGCCAGCAGTGAAGGCTATGGCTACACCTTC.

This clonotype was seen just once. It is likely a read error, because the conserved phenylalanine at the end of the CDR3 is missing. The V and J genes are TRBV3-1 and TRBJ1-2; no clear D. Germline V lookup: CDR1 LGHDT, CDR2 YNNKEL (reference sequence). CDR3 length: 14 residues. Trimming cost V 5 bases and J 3 bases, with 13 bases left between them. The CDR3, as DNA: TGTGCCAGCAGCAGGAGGACGGTCGACTATGGCTACACCTTA. This sequence encodes CASSRRTVDYGYTL.

This clonotype has a count of ten or more. The chain combines TRBV6-5 with TRBJ1-2, with 8 bases matching TRBD1. The CDR3 runs 12 residues. V lost 5 bases and J lost 5; bases outside the gene matches: 1. Germline values: CDR1 MNHEY, CDR2 SVGAGI. The CDR3 loop reads CASSRQGYGYTF. The DNA of the CDR3 is TGTGCCAGCAGTCGACAGGGGTATGGCTACACCTTC.